A single sample gave rise to the 2 T cell receptor beta chains below, sequenced in a study of blood T cell repertoires in COVID-19. Clones were sequenced by immunoSEQ multiplex PCR, and TCRdb holds only the in-frame ones, with some missing. The table has fewer than 300,000 clones, over 75% seen once. The specimen was PBMCs or T cells enriched from blood (not recorded which). These receptors originate from a woman between 25 and 40 years old who had recovered from COVID-19.

This clone has only a few counts. The chain links TRBV10-2 to TRBJ2-7, with no clear D. The CDR3 has 12 residues. Germline values: CDR1 WSHSY, CDR2 SAAADI. The V end was cut by 2 bases, the J end by 3 bases, with 5 bases between. CDR3 nucleotide sequence: TGCGCCAGCAGTGAGAGAGACTACGAGCAGTACTTC. Its translation: CASSERDYEQYF.

This chain joins TRBV7-9 and TRBJ1-4, with 9 positions matching TRBD1. V was clipped by 5 bases and J by 0 bases; unmatched bases: 4. This CDR3 region has 16 residues. The germline V gene has CDR1 SEHNR and CDR2 FQNEAQ (reference sequence). This chain's CDR3 is CASSADRGATNEKLFF. The CDR3 nucleotides read TGTGCCAGCAGCGCGGACAGGGGAGCAACTAATGAAAAACTGTTTTTT.